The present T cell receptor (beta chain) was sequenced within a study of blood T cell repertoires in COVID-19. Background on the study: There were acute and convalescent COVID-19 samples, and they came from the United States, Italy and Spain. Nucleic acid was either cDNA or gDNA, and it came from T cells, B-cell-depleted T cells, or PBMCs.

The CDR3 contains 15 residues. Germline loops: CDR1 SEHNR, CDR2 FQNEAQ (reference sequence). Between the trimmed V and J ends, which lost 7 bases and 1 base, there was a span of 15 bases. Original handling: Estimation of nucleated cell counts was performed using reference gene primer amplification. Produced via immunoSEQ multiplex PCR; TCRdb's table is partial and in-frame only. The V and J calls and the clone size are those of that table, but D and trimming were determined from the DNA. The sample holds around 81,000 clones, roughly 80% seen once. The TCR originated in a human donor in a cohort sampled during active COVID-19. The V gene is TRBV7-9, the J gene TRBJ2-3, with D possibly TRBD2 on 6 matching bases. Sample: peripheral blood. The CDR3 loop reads CASTVLSSGTDTQYF. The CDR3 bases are TGTGCCAGCACCGTCCTGTCTAGCGGCACAGATACGCAGTATTTT.